These 32 T cell receptor beta chains came from one sample sequenced in a study of long-term antiretroviral therapy in people with HIV. With survey level as its setting, the immunoSEQ assay was v3.0. The repertoire was sequenced with immunoSEQ multiplex PCR; TCRdb's copy has only in-frame clones and lacks some. The repertoire consists of 30,000 to 40,000 clones, with under 90% occurring once and the leading ten covering roughly 7.3%. Sequenced here: unsorted PBMCs, sampled 0.4 years before starting antiretroviral therapy. These receptors were taken from a man in his late teens or twenties with HIV.

This clone was observed a few times. The V call is TRBV18, the J call TRBJ1-2; D remains unclear. V lost 4 bases and J 2 bases, leaving 8 bases between the germline ends. Germline CDR1 is KGHSH and CDR2 is LQKENI. There are 13 residues in the CDR3. This CDR3 reads CASSQVSNYGYTF. For the CDR3, the DNA is TGTGCCAGCTCACAGGTGTCAAACTATGGCTACACCTTC. The full variable domain, rest sourced from reference TRBV18 and TRBJ1-2, is NAGVMQNPRHLVRRRGQEARLRCSPMKGHSHVYWYRQLPEEGLKFMVYLQKENIIDESGMPKERFSAEFPKEGPSILRIQQVVRGDSAAYFCASSQVSNYGYTFGSGTRLTVV.

V usage is TRBV5-1 and J usage is TRBJ2-3, with TRBD1 identical over 8 bases. Germline-derived CDR1 and CDR2 are SGHRS and YFSETQ. This CDR3 is built from 16 residues. V shed 0 bases and J 3 bases; nucleotides not matched to a gene: 6. CDR3 coding DNA: TGCGCCAGCAGCTTGGCCTGGACAGGGACGACAGATACGCAGTATTTT. Its translation is CASSLAWTGTTDTQYF.

The chain has TRBV18 and TRBJ2-6; 10 bases are a match to TRBD2. V trimming: 6 bases; J trimming: 4 bases; junction bases outside the gene matches: 6. CDR3 length: 16 residues. Per germline, CDR1 KGHSH and CDR2 LQKENI. CDR3 residues: CASSRLAGDGANVLTF. The DNA of the CDR3 is TGTGCCAGCTCGAGGCTAGCGGGAGACGGGGCCAACGTCCTGACTTTC.

The V and J genes are TRBV5-5 and TRBJ1-5; D is undetermined. This CDR3 comprises 13 residues. Trimming took 4 bases from V and 7 from J, leaving 12 bases between them. Germline-derived CDR1 and CDR2 are SGHKS and YYEKEE (reference sequence). CDR3 in amino acids: CASSPGHGQPQHF. DNA for the CDR3: TGTGCCAGCAGCCCAGGTCACGGACAGCCCCAGCATTTT.

The gene calls are TRBV29-1 and TRBJ1-1; D call uncertain. V was trimmed by 7 bases and J by 0 bases, leaving 12 bases between them. Germline loops: CDR1 SQVTM, CDR2 ANQGSEA. The CDR3 length is 13 residues. CDR3 region: CSADKGMNTEAFF. The CDR3, as DNA: TGCAGCGCGGATAAGGGTATGAACACTGAAGCTTTCTTT.

The V call is TRBV27, the J call TRBJ2-3; the D is unclear. Trimming took 0 bases from V and 3 from J, leaving 7 bases between them. Looked up from germline, CDR1 is MNHEY and CDR2 is SMNVEV (reference sequence). The CDR3 runs 14 residues. The chain's CDR3 is CASSLSHGTDTQYF. DNA of the CDR3: TGTGCCAGCAGTTTATCCCATGGGACAGATACGCAGTATTTT.

This clone was seen a handful of times. The J gene is TRBJ2-2, the V gene TRBV28; D is unresolved. V lost 1 base and J lost 7, with 10 bases in between. Per the germline V gene, CDR1 is MDHEN and CDR2 is SYDVKM. The CDR3 runs to 14 residues. CDR3 protein: CASSLSRSRGELFF. CDR3 nucleotide sequence: TGTGCCAGCAGTTTATCACGCTCCCGCGGGGAGCTGTTTTTT.

In its sample, this clone was seen once. This sequence joins TRBV2 and TRBJ2-1; 7 bases agree with TRBD1. The V segment lost 6 bases and the J segment 7 bases; nucleotides outside the gene matches: 12. The V gene's germline CDR1 is SNHLY and CDR2 FYNNEI. The CDR3 sequence is 15 residues long. CDR3 bases: TGTGCCAGCAGCGCGACAGGGTCTAATGTGAATGAGCAGTTCTTC. This gives the protein CASSATGSNVNEQFF.

The chain has TRBV5-6 and TRBJ1-5; D not certain. The CDR3 sequence is 15 residues long. The germline V and J ends were trimmed by 5 bases and 0 bases, with 12 bases remaining between them. CDR1 is SGHDT and CDR2 is YYEEEE in the germline V gene. The DNA for the CDR3 is TGTGCCAGCAGAAAAGGGCTATATAGCAATCAGCCCCAGCATTTT. It is translated as CASRKGLYSNQPQHF.

The rearrangement joins TRBV7-2 to TRBJ2-5; 14 positions agree with TRBD2. The germline gives CDR1 SGHTA, CDR2 FQGNSA. V lost 5 bases, J lost 4 bases, and 6 bases stayed unmatched. The CDR3 extends over 16 amino acids. CDR3 coding DNA: TGTGCCAGCAGCACGGGACTAGCGGGAGCTTTAGAGACCCAGTACTTC. Encoded protein: CASSTGLAGALETQYF.

V and J are TRBV2 and TRBJ2-3; no definite D call. The CDR3 runs 13 residues. The germline gives CDR1 SNHLY, CDR2 FYNNEI. The V end lost 8 bases, the J end lost 2 bases, and 11 bases lay between the germline ends. CDR3 sequence: CASCQADTDTQYF. CDR3 DNA: TGTGCCAGCTGTCAGGCAGACACAGATACGCAGTATTTT.

J is TRBJ2-5 and V is TRBV10-3; no firm D call. The CDR3 spans 13 residues. The germline V gene encodes CDR1 ENHRY and CDR2 SYGVKD. The ends were cut back, 3 bases at V and 3 bases at J, with 8 bases in the middle. The CDR3 reads CAISDWPEETQYF. The CDR3 DNA reads as TGTGCCATCAGTGACTGGCCCGAAGAGACCCAGTACTTC.

This clone showed up just a few times. The chain uses TRBV19 and TRBJ2-7, with D possibly called TRBD1 or TRBD2 (5 bases each). CDR3 length: 14 amino acids. The germline V gene encodes CDR1 LNHDA and CDR2 SQIVND (reference sequence). V was shortened by 4 bases and J by 0 bases, with 10 bases between the two germline ends. In nucleotides, the CDR3 is TGTGCCAGTAGTAATGCAGGGAGCTCCTACGAGCAGTACTTC. Its translation is CASSNAGSSYEQYF.

The J gene is TRBJ2-7, the V gene TRBV27, with TRBD2 as a possible D gene (7 bases). V dropped 5 bases and J dropped 4 bases, with 12 bases sitting between them. The CDR3 runs to 13 residues. Looked up from germline, CDR1 is MNHEY and CDR2 is SMNVEV (reference sequence). Here the CDR3 reads CASSLRGGYEQYF. CDR3 nucleotides: TGTGCCAGCAGTCTAAGGGGGGGGTACGAGCAGTACTTC.

This rearrangement joins TRBV29-1 to TRBJ2-5, with D hard to call. Germline V lookup: CDR1 SQVTM, CDR2 ANQGSEA. V was pared by 5 bases and J by 1 base, with 14 bases between. This CDR3 spans 14 amino acids. The CDR3 coding sequence is TGCAGCGTTACGGGCCTAAGAATCCAAGAGACCCAGTACTTC. Translated, it gives CSVTGLRIQETQYF.

This chain connects TRBV19 to TRBJ1-1; D not resolved. Germline CDR1 is LNHDA and CDR2 is SQIVND (reference sequence). The ends were cut back, 1 base at V and 4 bases at J, with 10 bases in the middle. The CDR3 is 14 amino acids. The CDR3 DNA sequence: TGTGCCAGTAGTATAGGGACCTCGGGCACTGAAGCTTTCTTT. This codes for CASSIGTSGTEAFF.

The chain carries TRBV19 and TRBJ1-5; D might be TRBD1 (6 bases). The V gene lost 3 bases and the J gene lost 6 bases, with 18 bases spanning the gap. CDR1 is LNHDA, CDR2 SQIVND, per germline (reference sequence). The CDR3 is made up of 16 amino acids. CDR3: CASSIWTEFSGQPQHF. As DNA, the CDR3 is TGTGCCAGTAGTATTTGGACAGAATTTTCTGGTCAGCCCCAGCATTTT.

V usage is TRBV7-6 and J usage is TRBJ2-2; 7 bases map to TRBD2. The germline CDR1 and CDR2 sequences are SGHVS and FNYEAQ. The CDR3 is 15 amino acids. The V gene end was trimmed by 5 bases and the J gene end by 3 bases; junction bases not matched to a gene: 6. CDR3 in amino acids: CASSRGLGDTGELFF. In nucleotides, the CDR3 is TGTGCCAGCAGCCGCGGACTAGGTGACACCGGGGAGCTGTTTTTT.

This clone has a handful of counts. The gene calls are TRBV28 and TRBJ1-5; 10 bases are a match to TRBD1. The CDR3 length is 16 residues. V was clipped by 8 bases and J by 11 bases; unmatched bases: 18. Looked up from germline, CDR1 is MDHEN and CDR2 is SYDVKM. CDR3 coding DNA: TGTGCCAGCGAAATCGGTCGTGCGGGACAGGGGCTGACCCAGCATTTT. Amino acids: CASEIGRAGQGLTQHF.

This clone was detected once. This sequence joins TRBV28 and TRBJ1-1, with a tentative D call TRBD1 (6 bases). The CDR3 covers 14 residues. V was shortened by 2 bases and J by 0 bases, with 7 bases between the two germline ends. The germline gives CDR1 MDHEN, CDR2 SYDVKM. CDR3 bases: TGTGCCAGCAGTTTACGGGGGCTGAACACTGAAGCTTTCTTT. Protein: CASSLRGLNTEAFF.

The chain uses TRBV2 and TRBJ2-1; TRBD2 matches at 13 bases. CDR3 length: 15 residues. The germline V gene has CDR1 SNHLY and CDR2 FYNNEI. V lost 6 bases and J lost 9; bases outside the gene matches: 8. This chain's CDR3 is CASRPTSGGALEQFF. In DNA form, the CDR3 reads TGTGCCAGCAGACCAACTAGCGGGGGGGCGCTTGAGCAGTTCTTC.

The chain recombines TRBV6-5 with TRBJ1-1, with D possibly matching TRBD1 (5 bases). The CDR3 has 14 residues. Trimming pared 7 bases from V and 2 bases from J, leaving 14 bases between. The germline V gene has CDR1 MNHEY and CDR2 SVGAGI. The CDR3 DNA sequence: TGTGCCAGCACTAGGGGTGCGGGTAACACTGAAGCTTTCTTT. Protein product: CASTRGAGNTEAFF.

CDR3 in DNA: TGCGCCAGCAGCCACCTCGGACAGGGTATCCCTCCCCACACCGGGGAGCTGTTTTTT. This codes for CASSHLGQGIPPHTGELFF. The rearrangement links TRBV4-1 to TRBJ2-2; TRBD1 matches at 8 bases. The CDR3 is 19 residues long. After removal of 3 bases from V and 3 bases from J, the junction contained 15 bases not matched to a gene. CDR1 and CDR2 from the germline V gene are MGHRA and YSYEKL.

The chain uses TRBV28 and TRBJ2-2, with 9 bases aligning to TRBD1. The CDR3 is 15 residues long. CDR1 and CDR2 from the germline V gene are MDHEN and SYDVKM. J lost 3 bases, V lost 3 bases, and 2 bases had no gene match. This CDR3 is CASSLGDRDTGELFF. The CDR3 nucleotides read TGTGCCAGCAGTTTGGGGGACAGGGACACCGGGGAGCTGTTTTTT.

V and J are TRBV6-6 and TRBJ2-2; 8 bases agree with TRBD1. The CDR3 has 15 amino acids. CDR1 is MNHNY, CDR2 SVGAGI, per germline (reference sequence). With V trimmed by 6 bases and J by 6 bases, 9 bases remained unmatched. The CDR3 loop reads CASSFPPTGAGELFF. The CDR3 DNA sequence: TGTGCCAGCAGCTTCCCCCCGACAGGGGCCGGGGAGCTGTTTTTT.

V and J are TRBV5-4 and TRBJ1-1; D gene unclear. The ends were cut back, 4 bases at V and 1 base at J, with 11 bases in the middle. This CDR3 is built from 14 residues. The germline gives CDR1 SGHNT, CDR2 YYREEE (reference sequence). The CDR3 DNA is TGTGCCAGCAGCCTCCCCCAAAGGAACACTGAAGCTTTCTTT. The encoded protein is CASSLPQRNTEAFF.

The chain joins TRBV15 to TRBJ2-1; 11 nucleotides align to TRBD2. V was clipped by 4 bases and J by 6 bases; unmatched bases: 14. This CDR3 is built from 18 residues. Germline V lookup: CDR1 LNHNV, CDR2 YYDKDF (reference sequence). The CDR3 is CATSNPTLAGDLPNEQFF. The CDR3 DNA is TGTGCCACCAGCAACCCAACACTAGCGGGGGATCTCCCCAATGAGCAGTTCTTC. The full variable domain, in which reference TRBV15 and TRBJ2-1 provide the parts outside the CDR3, is DAMVIQNPRYQVTQFGKPVTLSCSQTLNHNVMYWYQQKSSQAPKLLFHYYDKDFNNEADTPDNFQSRRPNTSFCFLDIRSPGLGDTAMYLCATSNPTLAGDLPNEQFFGPGTRLTVL.

The rearrangement joins TRBV7-9 to TRBJ2-5; D is uncertain. The CDR3 spans 12 residues. Germline V gives CDR1 SEHNR, CDR2 FQNEAQ (reference sequence). Trimming cost V 1 base and J 7 bases, with 7 bases left between them. CDR3 residues: CASSLDSGTQYF. As DNA, the CDR3 is TGTGCCAGCAGCTTAGACTCGGGGACCCAGTACTTC.

The chain is built from TRBV15 and TRBJ2-7; D gene ambiguous. The CDR3 length is 13 residues. The germline V gene has CDR1 LNHNV and CDR2 YYDKDF (reference sequence). V was shortened by 3 bases and J by 4 bases, with 10 bases between the two germline ends. This CDR3 is CATSSVGRYEQYF. The CDR3 DNA is TGTGCCACCAGCAGTGTGGGTCGGTACGAGCAGTACTTC.

The chain uses TRBV5-4 and TRBJ2-1; the match to TRBD1 covers 9 bases. CDR3 size: 15 residues. Losses at the gene ends were 4 bases for V and 8 bases for J; bases not matched to a gene: 10. Germline V gene data show CDR1 as SGHNT and CDR2 as YYREEE (reference sequence). The CDR3 DNA reads TGTGCCAGCAGCCGGGGACAGGGTCAGGTCGATGAGCAGTTCTTC. Residues: CASSRGQGQVDEQFF.

The chain uses TRBV30 and TRBJ2-7, with a weak D call TRBD2 (6 bases). Trimming pared 4 bases from V and 4 bases from J, leaving 11 bases between. The CDR3 is made up of 12 amino acids. CDR1 is GTSNPN and CDR2 is SVGIG in the germline V gene (reference sequence). CDR3 residues: CAWNSGQYEQYF. CDR3 nucleotides: TGTGCCTGGAATAGCGGACAATACGAGCAGTACTTC.

The V and J genes are TRBV4-3 and TRBJ1-4; 8 bases agree with TRBD1. Losses at the gene ends were 1 base for V and 6 bases for J; bases not matched to a gene: 10. Germline loops: CDR1 LGHNA, CDR2 YSLEER. The CDR3 has 17 residues. The CDR3 DNA follows: TGCGCCAGCAGCCAAGTTCACGGCAGGGGGCCGGATGAAAAACTGTTTTTT. Residues: CASSQVHGRGPDEKLFF.